The T cell receptor (beta chain) described here comes from a study of shared T cell receptors in the human thymus. Between the trimmed V and J ends, which lost 0 bases and 2 bases, there was a span of 16 bases. Germline-derived CDR1 and CDR2 are LGHNA and YSLEER. CDR3 length: 18 amino acids. Measured with immunoSEQ multiplex PCR; TCRdb has only the in-frame clones, and not every one. The repertoire holds under 450,000 clones, over 90% seen once, with about 0.02% in the top ten. The genes are TRBV4-3 and TRBJ2-2; weak D call: TRBD2 (6 bases). The specimen was thymocytes. This TCR was sampled from a human donor. In DNA, the CDR3 is TGCGCCAGCAGCCAAGATCGTCGGGGGAGTTCTAACACCGGGGAGCTGTTTTTT. Amino acids: CASSQDRRGSSNTGELFF.